The 19 T cell receptor beta chains listed next were all sequenced from one sample in a study of blood T cell repertoires in COVID-19. Generated by immunoSEQ multiplex PCR, the TCRdb table keeps only in-frame clones and is missing some. The data show 75,000 to 90,000 clones, approximately 86% seen once. The sample comprised peripheral blood. The receptors stem from an elderly man with active or convalescent COVID-19.

The genes are TRBV7-2 and TRBJ1-1; 7 bases match TRBD1. Unmatched junction bases numbered 9, after V lost 4 bases and J lost 4 bases. Per the germline V gene, CDR1 is SGHTA and CDR2 is FQGNSA. This CDR3 is built from 15 residues. The CDR3 DNA reads as TGTGCCAGCAGCTGGAAAGGACAGGAGGGCACTGAAGCTTTCTTT. Its translation: CASSWKGQEGTEAFF.

The chain has TRBV25-1 and TRBJ2-2; D might be TRBD2 (6 bases). The CDR3 length is 15 residues. Germline V gives CDR1 MGHDK, CDR2 SYGVNS. V was trimmed by 6 bases and J by 5 bases, leaving 16 bases between them. CDR3 DNA sequence: TGTGCCAGCAGCCCTGGGGGAAGCGGGACCGGGGAGCTGTTTTTT. Residues: CASSPGGSGTGELFF.

The V and J genes are TRBV11-2 and TRBJ1-5; D not resolved. The germline CDR1 and CDR2 sequences are SGHAT and FQNNGV. V dropped 0 bases and J dropped 3 bases, with 9 bases sitting between them. The CDR3 loop spans 15 amino acids. The CDR3, as DNA: TGTGCCAGCAGCTTAGATGGGCAGATCAATCAGCCCCAGCATTTT. Its translation is CASSLDGQINQPQHF.

In nucleotides, the CDR3 is TGTGCCAGCAGTGACAGACTAGCGGTGAACACCGGGGAGCTGTTTTTT. It translates to CASSDRLAVNTGELFF. The chain links TRBV6-1 to TRBJ2-2; 9 nucleotides align to TRBD2. The CDR3 contains 16 residues. The germline V gene has CDR1 MNHNS and CDR2 SASEGT. V was clipped by 3 bases and J by 1 base; unmatched bases: 3.

This clone has a single count. The rearrangement links TRBV18 to TRBJ1-2; maybe TRBD1 (5 bases). This CDR3 spans 15 amino acids. Trimming pared 5 bases from V and 4 bases from J, leaving 17 bases between. The germline CDR1 and CDR2 sequences are KGHSH and LQKENI. The CDR3 spells CASSTLDSAPYGYTF. The CDR3 region has the DNA TGTGCCAGCTCAACCTTAGACAGCGCACCCTATGGCTACACCTTC.

V gene TRBV15 combines with J gene TRBJ1-2, with D uncertain. This CDR3 has 13 amino acids. Germline-derived CDR1 and CDR2 are LNHNV and YYDKDF (reference sequence). The V end was cut by 8 bases, the J end by 8 bases, with 18 bases between. CDR3 in amino acids: CATSQEGSGGYTF. The CDR3 coding sequence is TGTGCCACCTCCCAAGAAGGGTCGGGAGGCTACACCTTC. The whole variable domain, filled in from reference TRBV15 and TRBJ1-2, reads DAMVIQNPRYQVTQFGKPVTLSCSQTLNHNVMYWYQQKSSQAPKLLFHYYDKDFNNEADTPDNFQSRRPNTSFCFLDIRSPGLGDTAMYLCATSQEGSGGYTFGSGTRLTVV.

The V gene is TRBV5-1, the J gene TRBJ2-2; D is perhaps TRBD2 (6 bases). This CDR3 is 14 amino acids long. The germline V gene encodes CDR1 SGHRS and CDR2 YFSETQ. V shed 6 bases and J shed 0 bases, with 9 bases lying between them. The CDR3 here is CASMAGSNTGELFF. The CDR3 DNA follows: TGCGCCAGCATGGCGGGATCGAACACCGGGGAGCTGTTTTTT.

This chain connects TRBV5-1 to TRBJ2-7; 7 nucleotides line up with TRBD1. The CDR3 totals 15 residues. Germline CDR1 reads SGHRS; CDR2 reads YFSETQ. The V gene end was trimmed by 0 bases and the J gene end by 0 bases; junction bases not matched to a gene: 3. The CDR3 DNA is TGCGCCAGCAGCTTGGGACAGGGCGGCTCCTACGAGCAGTACGTC. This translates into CASSLGQGGSYEQYV.

This chain uses TRBV28 with TRBJ1-5; perhaps TRBD1 as D (5 bases). This CDR3 region has 16 residues. Germline V lookup: CDR1 MDHEN, CDR2 SYDVKM. Trimming shortened V by 2 bases and J by 2 bases, and 13 bases separated the two germline ends. CDR3 sequence reads: CASSLREGIRNQPQHF. In nucleotides, the CDR3 is TGTGCCAGCAGTTTAAGGGAGGGGATTCGCAATCAGCCCCAGCATTTT.

This chain connects TRBV18 to TRBJ1-1; TRBD1 is a possible D gene (6 bases). CDR3 size: 14 residues. Trimming left V 6 bases short and J 1 base short, with 12 bases between. Germline values: CDR1 KGHSH, CDR2 LQKENI. CDR3 nucleotides: TGTGCCAGCTCGCAAGGACAGCAGAACACTGAAGCTTTCTTT. It codes for CASSQGQQNTEAFF.

This clone has just a few counts. The CDR3 nucleotides read TGCGCCAGCAGCTTGGAGGCGGGGAGTTATAATTCACCCCTCCACTTT. It is translated as CASSLEAGSYNSPLHF. This chain uses TRBV5-1 with TRBJ1-6; D call uncertain. Trimming shortened V by 0 bases and J by 4 bases, and 11 bases separated the two germline ends. The CDR3 runs to 16 residues. Germline CDR1 is SGHRS and CDR2 is YFSETQ.

J is TRBJ1-1 and V is TRBV9; D possibly corresponds to TRBD1 (6 bases). Trimming took off 4 bases at V and 9 bases at J, with 22 bases between the two ends. CDR3 length equals 15 residues. Per the germline V gene, CDR1 is SGDLS and CDR2 is YYNGEE. CDR3 in amino acids: CASSPLFGGAAKAFF. The CDR3, as DNA: TGTGCCAGCAGCCCCCTTTTCGGGGGGGCTGCCAAAGCTTTCTTT.

The CDR3 reads CASSPGTGPYGYTF. For the CDR3, the DNA is TGTGCCAGCAGTCCCGGGACAGGACCCTATGGCTACACCTTC. The chain carries TRBV28 and TRBJ1-2; TRBD1 aligns across 8 bases. V was clipped by 5 bases and J by 4 bases; unmatched bases: 6. CDR3 length equals 14 residues. Germline V CDR1 and CDR2: MDHEN, SYDVKM.

This clone occurred a few times. CDR3 coding DNA: TGCAGCGTTGGGTCGACAGCCGCAGGGACAGATACGCAGTATTTT. As protein: CSVGSTAAGTDTQYF. This sequence joins TRBV29-1 and TRBJ2-3, with a weak D call TRBD1 (5 bases). The V gene lost 4 bases and the J gene lost 3 bases, with 17 bases spanning the gap. Germline CDR1 and CDR2: SQVTM and ANQGSEA. This CDR3 is 15 amino acids long.

This clone was observed a handful of times. The rearrangement joins TRBV5-6 to TRBJ2-2; D may be TRBD2 (5 bases). Germline CDR1 SGHDT, CDR2 YYEEEE. This CDR3 spans 16 amino acids. Deletions cut 4 bases from V and 5 bases from J, with 18 bases between. CDR3 sequence: CASSQKGVGRTGELFF. The CDR3 nucleotides are TGTGCCAGCAGCCAAAAGGGAGTCGGCCGGACCGGGGAGCTGTTTTTT.

This chain links TRBV27 with TRBJ1-2; a possible D gene is TRBD1 (6 bases). This CDR3 is 13 amino acids long. Trimming took 0 bases from V and 8 from J, leaving 10 bases between them. The germline CDR1 and CDR2 sequences are MNHEY and SMNVEV (reference sequence). The CDR3: CASSLSLRGGYTF. For the CDR3, the DNA is TGTGCCAGCAGTTTATCATTAAGGGGGGGCTACACCTTC.

The gene calls are TRBV27 and TRBJ1-3, with D possibly being TRBD1 (6 bases). Germline V gene data show CDR1 as MNHEY and CDR2 as SMNVEV (reference sequence). This CDR3 comprises 13 residues. Trimming stripped 6 bases from V and 4 bases from J, with 10 bases between. The CDR3 protein is CASSPGQGNTIYF. CDR3 DNA sequence: TGTGCCAGCAGCCCCGGACAGGGAAACACCATATATTTT.

The V and J genes are TRBV11-3 and TRBJ2-5; 8 positions match TRBD1. After removal of 5 bases from V and 4 bases from J, the junction contained 6 bases not matched to a gene. The CDR3 contains 14 residues. CDR1 is SGHNT and CDR2 is YENEEA in the germline V gene. DNA of the CDR3: TGTGCCAGCAGCAACGGACAGGGCCGAGAGACCCAGTACTTC. This codes for CASSNGQGRETQYF.

The rearrangement joins TRBV20-1 to TRBJ2-4; D is possibly TRBD2 (5 bases). The V and J ends lost 3 bases and 3 bases respectively, with 12 bases between them. Germline lookup yields CDR1 DFQATT and CDR2 SNEGSKA (reference sequence). The CDR3 is made up of 14 amino acids. The CDR3 DNA follows: TGCAGTGCTAGTTTTGGGAGCAACAAAAACATTCAGTACTTC. This sequence encodes CSASFGSNKNIQYF.